A selection of T cell receptor beta chains follows, all from one sample in a study of T cell responses to AZD1222 COVID-19 vaccine. Some clones are missing from TCRdb's copy, which holds only in-frame ones; the method was immunoSEQ multiplex PCR. The sample holds over 130,000 clones, 80% to 90% seen once. The sample consisted of peripheral blood, taken on day 0 of AZD1222 vaccination. Every receptor here comes from an adult in good health. Both conserved end residues are part of each CDR3. Fields, in order: V gene, J gene, CDR3 protein.

V: TRBV28; J: TRBJ1-5; CDR3: CASSLGPRGQPQHF
V: TRBV19; J: TRBJ2-2; CDR3: CASAGQSLLEELFF
V: TRBV13; J: TRBJ2-1; CDR3: CASSSPAGGEAGEQFF
V: TRBV30; J: TRBJ2-5; CDR3: CAWSPGGETQYF
V: TRBV7-2; J: TRBJ2-5; CDR3: CASSLVGGETQYF
V: TRBV19; J: TRBJ2-1; CDR3: CASNPAGGPNEQFF
V: TRBV11-2; J: TRBJ1-4; CDR3: CASSFWAGREKLFF
V: TRBV10-2; J: TRBJ2-4; CDR3: CASSGDRGKNIQYF
V: TRBV18; J: TRBJ1-2; CDR3: CASSPPTGLGYGYTF
V: TRBV28; J: TRBJ2-7; CDR3: CASSSVGEQYF
V: TRBV19; J: TRBJ1-2; CDR3: CASSTITMRGGYTF
V: TRBV27; J: TRBJ2-6; CDR3: CACYGQGAFSGANVLTF
V: TRBV10-3; J: TRBJ2-7; CDR3: CATGGGVADNYEQYF
V: TRBV6-5; J: TRBJ2-7; CDR3: CASSYDSGGSYEQYF
V: TRBV29-1; J: TRBJ2-7; CDR3: CSGGTSGRSYEQYF
V: TRBV11-2; J: TRBJ1-2; CDR3: CASSSLRGRDGYTF
V: TRBV18; J: TRBJ1-1; CDR3: CASSPDGRTVNTEAFF
V: TRBV5-1; J: TRBJ2-7; CDR3: CASSASSPTSGGSYEQYF
V: TRBV19; J: TRBJ2-7; CDR3: CASSMVPPYEQYF
V: TRBV7-9; J: TRBJ1-1; CDR3: CASSLAGMNTEAFF
V: TRBV30; J: TRBJ2-7; CDR3: CAWRGESYEQYF
V: TRBV28; J: TRBJ2-1; CDR3: CASSQAYEQFF
V: TRBV18; J: TRBJ1-2; CDR3: CASSPIGTGLKGNGYTF
V: TRBV3-1/TRBV3-2; J: TRBJ1-1; CDR3: CASARWLNTEAFF
V: TRBV30; J: TRBJ2-5; CDR3: CAWSMNGETQYF